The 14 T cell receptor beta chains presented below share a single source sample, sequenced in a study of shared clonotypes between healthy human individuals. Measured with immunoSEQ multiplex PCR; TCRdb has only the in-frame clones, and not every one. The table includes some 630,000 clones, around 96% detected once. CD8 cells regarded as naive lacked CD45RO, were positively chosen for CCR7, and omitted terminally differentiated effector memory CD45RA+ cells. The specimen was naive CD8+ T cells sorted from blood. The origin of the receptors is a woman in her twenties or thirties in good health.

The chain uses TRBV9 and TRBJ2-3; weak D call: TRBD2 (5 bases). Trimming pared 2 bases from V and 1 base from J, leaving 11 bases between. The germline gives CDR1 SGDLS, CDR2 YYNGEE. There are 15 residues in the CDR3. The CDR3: CASSVLGVGTDTQYF. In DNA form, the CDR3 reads TGTGCCAGCAGCGTCCTCGGGGTTGGCACAGATACGCAGTATTTT.

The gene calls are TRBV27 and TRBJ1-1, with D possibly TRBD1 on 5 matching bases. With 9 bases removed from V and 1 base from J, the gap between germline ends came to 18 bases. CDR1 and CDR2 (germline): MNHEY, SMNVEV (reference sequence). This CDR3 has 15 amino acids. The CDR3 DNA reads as TGTGCCAGGCAGGACACGGACACGCCGAACACTGAAGCTTTCTTT. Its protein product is CARQDTDTPNTEAFF.

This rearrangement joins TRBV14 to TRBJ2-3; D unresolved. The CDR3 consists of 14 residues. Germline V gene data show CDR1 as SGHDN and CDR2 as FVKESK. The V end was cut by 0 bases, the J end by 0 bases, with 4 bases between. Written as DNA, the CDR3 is TGTGCCAGCAGCCAAGAAAGGAGCACAGATACGCAGTATTTT. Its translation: CASSQERSTDTQYF.

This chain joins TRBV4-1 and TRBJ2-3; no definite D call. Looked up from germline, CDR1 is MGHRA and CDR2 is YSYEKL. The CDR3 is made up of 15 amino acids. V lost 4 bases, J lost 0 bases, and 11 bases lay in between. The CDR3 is CASSRASLSTDTQYF. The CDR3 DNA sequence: TGCGCCAGCAGCCGAGCTTCACTCAGCACAGATACGCAGTATTTT.

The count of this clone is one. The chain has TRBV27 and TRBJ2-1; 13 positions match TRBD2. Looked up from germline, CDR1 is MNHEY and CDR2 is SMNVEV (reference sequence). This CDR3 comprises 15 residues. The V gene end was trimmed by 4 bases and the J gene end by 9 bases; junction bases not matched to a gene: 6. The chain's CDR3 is CASSSWTSGSFEQFF. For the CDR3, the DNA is TGTGCCAGCAGTTCGTGGACTAGCGGGAGTTTTGAGCAGTTCTTC.

The CDR3 region is CASRAGTSIYEQYF. In DNA, the CDR3 is TGTGCCAGCAGGGCCGGGACTAGCATCTACGAGCAGTACTTC. The chain combines TRBV28 with TRBJ2-7, with TRBD2 matching over 9 bases. Germline loops: CDR1 MDHEN, CDR2 SYDVKM. CDR3 size: 14 residues. Trimming took 6 bases from V and 3 from J; bases not matched to a gene: 6.

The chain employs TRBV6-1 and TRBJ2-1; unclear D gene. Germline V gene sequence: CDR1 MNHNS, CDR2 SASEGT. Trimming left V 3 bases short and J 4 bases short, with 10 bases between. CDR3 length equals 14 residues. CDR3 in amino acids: CASSDGVSYNEQFF. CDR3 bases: TGTGCCAGCAGTGATGGAGTCTCATACAATGAGCAGTTCTTC.

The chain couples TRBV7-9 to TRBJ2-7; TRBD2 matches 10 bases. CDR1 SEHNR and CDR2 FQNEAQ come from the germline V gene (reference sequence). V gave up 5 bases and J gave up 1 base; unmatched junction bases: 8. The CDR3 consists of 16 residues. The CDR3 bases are TGTGCCAGCAGCGGATCTAGCGGGAGTCGGTCCTACGAGCAGTACTTC. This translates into CASSGSSGSRSYEQYF.

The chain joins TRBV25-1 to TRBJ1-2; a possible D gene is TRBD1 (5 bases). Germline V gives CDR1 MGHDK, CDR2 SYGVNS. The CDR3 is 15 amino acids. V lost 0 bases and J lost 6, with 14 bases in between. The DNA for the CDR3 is TGTGCCAGCAGTGAATATAACAGCGAAGGGGATGGCTACACCTTC. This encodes CASSEYNSEGDGYTF.

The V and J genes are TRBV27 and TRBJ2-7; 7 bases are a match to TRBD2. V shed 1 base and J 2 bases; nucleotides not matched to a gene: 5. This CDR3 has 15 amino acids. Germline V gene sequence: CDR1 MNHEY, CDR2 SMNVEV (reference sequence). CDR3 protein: CASSLLGGGTYEQYF. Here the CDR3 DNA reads TGTGCCAGCAGTTTATTGGGGGGAGGGACCTACGAGCAGTACTTC.

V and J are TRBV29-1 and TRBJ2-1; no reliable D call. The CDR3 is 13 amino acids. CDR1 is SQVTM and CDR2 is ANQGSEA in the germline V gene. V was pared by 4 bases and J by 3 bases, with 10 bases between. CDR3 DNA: TGCAGCGTTGTATTGGTCAACTACAATGAGCAGTTCTTC. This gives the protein CSVVLVNYNEQFF.

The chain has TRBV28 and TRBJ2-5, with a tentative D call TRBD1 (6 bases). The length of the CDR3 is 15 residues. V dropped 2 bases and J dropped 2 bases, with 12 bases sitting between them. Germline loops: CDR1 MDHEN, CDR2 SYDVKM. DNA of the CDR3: TGTGCCAGCAGTTTAAGGGGGTCGGGGCAAGAGACCCAGTACTTC. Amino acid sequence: CASSLRGSGQETQYF.

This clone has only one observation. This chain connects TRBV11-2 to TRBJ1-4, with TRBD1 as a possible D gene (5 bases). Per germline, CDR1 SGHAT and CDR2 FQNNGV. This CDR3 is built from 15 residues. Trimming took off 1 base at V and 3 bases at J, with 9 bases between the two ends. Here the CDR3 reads CASSLGWGPNEKLFF. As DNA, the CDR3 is TGTGCCAGCAGCTTAGGGTGGGGACCTAATGAAAAACTGTTTTTT.

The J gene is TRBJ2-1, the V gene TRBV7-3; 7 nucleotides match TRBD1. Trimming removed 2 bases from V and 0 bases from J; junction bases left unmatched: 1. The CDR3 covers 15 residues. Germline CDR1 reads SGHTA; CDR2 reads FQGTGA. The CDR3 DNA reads TGTGCCAGCAGCTTAGAGGGGGCCTCCTACAATGAGCAGTTCTTC. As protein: CASSLEGASYNEQFF.